This T cell receptor beta chain originates from a study of blood T cell repertoires in COVID-19. Libraries were prepared by immunoSEQ multiplex PCR; TCRdb keeps only in-frame clonotypes and omits some of them. The sample carries about 150,000 clones, roughly nine tenths recorded once. Germline V CDR1 and CDR2: SGDLS, YYNGEE. The CDR3 loop spans 14 amino acids. Between the trimmed V and J ends, which lost 0 bases and 6 bases, there was a span of 13 bases. This sequence joins TRBV9 and TRBJ2-7; D is possibly TRBD1 (5 bases). Material: peripheral blood. The sequence derives from a woman between 40 and 50 years old with acute or convalescent COVID-19. The DNA for the CDR3 is TGTGCCAGCAGCGTAGAAGGGGCCAAGGGCGAGCAGTACTTC. This gives the protein CASSVEGAKGEQYF.